The following is a TCR beta chain sequence with its context. Germline CDR1 LGHNT, CDR2 FRNRAP. V shed 1 base and J shed 10 bases, with 11 bases lying between them. This CDR3 has 14 residues. Sequencing used immunoSEQ multiplex PCR; TCRdb keeps in-frame clones, though not all of them. Of about 270,000 clones listed, approximately 85% are singletons. Participants, roughly 18 to 89 years old, spanned 24 US areas. Donors were grouped by their self-reported clinical history. The record originates from a study of blood T cell repertoires in COVID-19. This sequence was found in a woman aged 45-59 years with acute COVID-19. Sequencing used PBMCs or T cells enriched from blood (not recorded which). The genes are TRBV12-5 and TRBJ1-6; a weak D match, TRBD1 (6 bases). The CDR3 nucleotides are TGTGCTAGTGGTTTGGAGGGGGTCAGGTCACCCCTCCACTTT. Its translation: CASGLEGVRSPLHF. Variable domain in full (rest from reference TRBV12-5 and TRBJ1-6): DARVTQTPRHKVTEMGQEVTMRCQPILGHNTVFWYRQTMMQGLELLAYFRNRAPLDDSGMPKDRFSAEMPDATLATLKIQPSEPRDSAVYFCASGLEGVRSPLHFGNGTRLTVT.